The 6 T cell receptor beta chains listed next were all sequenced from one sample in a study of blood T cell repertoires in COVID-19. Only in-frame clones appear in the TCRdb table, and some are missing; sequencing was by immunoSEQ multiplex PCR. The profile covers some 20,000 clones, with 85% to 95% appearing a single time and 4.5% to 7% taken by the ten largest. The sample consisted of peripheral blood. Receptors originate from a human donor in a cohort sampled during active COVID-19.

V and J are TRBV4-3 and TRBJ2-7; 12 nucleotides line up with TRBD2. The CDR3 extends over 16 amino acids. V was pared by 8 bases and J by 6 bases, with 14 bases of the junction left unmatched. Germline-derived CDR1 and CDR2 are LGHNA and YSLEER. The CDR3 is CASGPYASGRAGEQYF. In nucleotides, the CDR3 is TGCGCCAGCGGACCTTATGCTAGCGGGAGGGCCGGCGAGCAGTACTTC.

This rearrangement joins TRBV15 to TRBJ2-7; 13 bases map to TRBD2. J was trimmed by 7 bases and V by 3 bases; bases with no gene match: 12. The germline gives CDR1 LNHNV, CDR2 YYDKDF (reference sequence). The CDR3 has 17 amino acids. The CDR3 coding sequence is TGTGCCACCAGCAGGCAGACTAGCGGGAGGAGTCGGAGGGAGCAGTACTTC. It translates to CATSRQTSGRSRREQYF. Full variable domain (outside the CDR3, taken from reference TRBV15 and TRBJ2-7): DAMVIQNPRYQVTQFGKPVTLSCSQTLNHNVMYWYQQKSSQAPKLLFHYYDKDFNNEADTPDNFQSRRPNTSFCFLDIRSPGLGDTAMYLCATSRQTSGRSRREQYFGPGTRLTVT.

The chain links TRBV2 to TRBJ2-4; a possible D gene is TRBD1 (6 bases). Germline V gene lookup returns CDR1 SNHLY and CDR2 FYNNEI. The V gene lost 7 bases and the J gene lost 1 base, with 8 bases spanning the gap. The CDR3 runs 13 residues. DNA of the CDR3: TGTGCCAGCAACCAGGGGGCCAAAAACATTCAGTACTTC. Translation: CASNQGAKNIQYF.

V and J are TRBV7-8 and TRBJ1-6, with 7 positions matching TRBD1. CDR3 length equals 15 residues. Germline CDR1 is SGHVS and CDR2 is FQNEAQ. V trimming: 6 bases; J trimming: 9 bases; junction bases outside the gene matches: 11. The CDR3 spells CASRKQGITGSPLHF. DNA for the CDR3: TGTGCCAGCAGAAAACAGGGGATTACGGGTTCACCCCTCCACTTT.

This clone came up once. The chain uses TRBV5-6 and TRBJ2-7, with TRBD1 identical over 10 bases. The CDR3 has 14 amino acids. V lost 4 bases, J lost 2 bases, and 3 bases stayed unmatched. Per the germline V gene, CDR1 is SGHDT and CDR2 is YYEEEE. The CDR3, as DNA: TGTGCCAGCAGCGGCGGGACAGGGGCCTACGAGCAGTACTTC. Encoded protein: CASSGGTGAYEQYF.

The rearrangement uses TRBV5-4 and TRBJ2-7; D perhaps matches TRBD2 (7 bases). V was trimmed by 4 bases and J by 0 bases, leaving 11 bases between them. Germline V gene lookup returns CDR1 SGHNT and CDR2 YYREEE (reference sequence). This CDR3 is built from 14 residues. The chain's CDR3 is CASSPGGNSYEQYF. The CDR3 nucleotides read TGTGCCAGCAGCCCGGGGGGCAACTCCTACGAGCAGTACTTC.